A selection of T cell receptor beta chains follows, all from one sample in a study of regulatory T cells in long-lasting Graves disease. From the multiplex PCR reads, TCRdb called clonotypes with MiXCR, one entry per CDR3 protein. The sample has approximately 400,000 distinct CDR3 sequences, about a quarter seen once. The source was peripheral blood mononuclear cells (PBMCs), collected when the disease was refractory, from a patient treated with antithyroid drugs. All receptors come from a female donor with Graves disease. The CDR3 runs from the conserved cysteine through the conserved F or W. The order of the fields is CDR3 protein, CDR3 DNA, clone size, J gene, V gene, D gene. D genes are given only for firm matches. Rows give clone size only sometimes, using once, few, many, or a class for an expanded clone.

CASSDDQAWDEQYF,TGTGCCAGCAGTGACGACCAAGCCTGGGACGAGCAGTACTTC,few,TRBJ2-7,TRBV25-1,.
CASSQIKQTF,TGTGCCAGCAGCCAAATCAAACAAACCTTC,many,TRBJ1-2,TRBV28,.
CASSQDQDLNSPLHF,TGTGCCAGCAGCCAAGATCAGGATCTGAATTCACCCCTCCACTTT,.,TRBJ1-6,TRBV14,.
CSVDGPGGNTEAFF,TGCAGCGTTGATGGTCCGGGGGGGAACACTGAAGCTTTCTTT,.,TRBJ1-1,TRBV29-1,.
CSATHPPGEKLFF,TGCAGTGCGACACACCCACCGGGGGAAAAACTGTTTTTT,.,TRBJ1-4,TRBV20-1,.
CASSPGLPYNEQFF,TGTGCCAGCAGCCCGGGACTGCCCTACAATGAGCAGTTCTTC,.,TRBJ2-1,TRBV7-8,.
CASSYSKGIGTEAFF,TGTGCCAGCAGTTACTCGAAAGGAATTGGTACTGAAGCTTTCTTT,many,TRBJ1-1,TRBV6-2/TRBV6-3,.
CSASEGTSDTQYF,TGCAGTGCTAGTGAGGGGACATCAGATACGCAGTATTTT,.,TRBJ2-3,TRBV20-1,.
CAWSLATNEKLFF,TGTGCCTGGTCCCTTGCAACTAATGAAAAACTGTTTTTT,many,TRBJ1-4,TRBV30,.
CASSNPSLAGGTQYF,TGTGCCAGCAGCAACCCCTCCCTAGCGGGTGGGACCCAGTACTTC,many,TRBJ2-5,TRBV7-2,TRBD2
CATSRVAGTGQETQYF,TGTGCCACCAGCAGAGTAGCAGGGACAGGTCAAGAGACCCAGTACTTC,many,TRBJ2-5,TRBV15,TRBD1
CASTGGYGYTF,TGTGCCTCGACAGGGGGGTATGGCTACACCTTC,many,TRBJ1-2,TRBV30,TRBD1
CATSRGGWGTPGELFF,TGTGCCACCAGCAGAGGGGGCTGGGGAACGCCCGGGGAGCTGTTTTTT,few,TRBJ2-2,TRBV15,.
CSASQDTQYF,TGCAGCGCCTCCCAAGATACGCAGTATTTT,.,TRBJ2-3,TRBV29-1,.
CASSSRLAPLSTGELFF,TGTGCCAGCAGCTCCAGACTAGCTCCCCTAAGTACCGGGGAGCTGTTTTTT,.,TRBJ2-2,TRBV7-8,TRBD2
CASTSDIDTEAFF,TGTGCCAGTACATCCGACATTGACACTGAAGCTTTCTTT,few,TRBJ1-1,TRBV19,.
CASSSREQYF,TGTGCCAGCAGTTCAAGGGAGCAGTACTTC,many,TRBJ2-7,TRBV28,.
CASSLEWVLSYGQYF,TGTGCCAGCAGCTTAGAGTGGGTTCTCTCCTACGGGCAGTACTTC,.,TRBJ2-7,TRBV7-2,.
CASRINSGTSLGQYF,TGTGCCAGCAGAATCAATAGCGGGACCAGCCTAGGGCAGTACTTC,.,TRBJ2-7,TRBV6-1,TRBD2
CSAMPPNQPQHF,TGCAGTGCTATGCCCCCTAATCAGCCCCAGCATTTT,many,TRBJ1-5,TRBV20-1,.
CSVDLPGRGQETQYF,TGCAGCGTTGACCTGCCGGGCAGGGGCCAAGAGACCCAGTACTTC,.,TRBJ2-5,TRBV29-1,.
CASSSGQGAADTQYF,TGCGCCAGCAGCTCGGGACAGGGGGCCGCAGATACGCAGTATTTT,.,TRBJ2-3,TRBV5-1,TRBD1
CASSYSSGTSTGELFF,TGTGCCAGCAGTTACTCTAGCGGGACGAGTACCGGGGAGCTGTTTTTT,.,TRBJ2-2,TRBV6-5,TRBD2
CASSYRELEQYF,TGTGCCAGCAGTTATAGGGAACTCGAGCAGTACTTC,.,TRBJ2-7,TRBV6-9,.
CATSRRGGGREKLFF,TGTGCCACCAGCAGAAGGGGCGGGGGCCGGGAAAAACTGTTTTTT,many,TRBJ1-4,TRBV15,.
CASSGKPTGGKGYTF,TGTGCCAGCAGTGGCAAACCTACAGGGGGCAAGGGCTACACCTTC,few,TRBJ1-2,TRBV9,TRBD1
CASEIGGVSYEQHF,TGTGCCTCGGAGATTGGGGGAGTGTCTTACGAGCAGCACTTC,.,TRBJ2-7,TRBV30,.
CASSVGSFAPFF,TGTGCCAGTAGTGTGGGCAGTTTCGCACCTTTCTTT,few,TRBJ1-1,TRBV19,.
CASSERGILGYGYTF,TGTGCCAGCAGTGAACGGGGGATCTTGGGCTATGGCTACACCTTC,many,TRBJ1-2,TRBV2,.
CASRYSSEAFF,TGTGCCAGCCGTTATAGCTCTGAAGCTTTCTTT,few,TRBJ1-1,TRBV6-5,.
CASSLRARGRPQETQYF,TGTGCCAGCAGTTTAAGGGCCAGGGGGCGCCCTCAAGAGACCCAGTACTTC,many,TRBJ2-5,TRBV27,TRBD1
CASSRASYGYTF,TGTGCCAGCAGTCGTGCAAGTTATGGCTACACCTTC,many,TRBJ1-2,TRBV3-1,.
CASRPGTAYEQYF,TGTGCCAGCAGGCCCGGGACAGCCTACGAGCAGTACTTC,many,TRBJ2-7,TRBV6-1,TRBD1
CSATDISGYTF,TGCAGTGCTACAGACATATCCGGCTACACCTTC,few,TRBJ1-2,TRBV20-1,.
CASSASGRAHEQYF,TGTGCCAGCAGTGCCAGCGGGAGGGCCCACGAGCAGTACTTC,few,TRBJ2-7,TRBV6-1,TRBD2
CASSQAGIPEAFF,TGCGCCAGCAGCCAAGCAGGGATTCCTGAAGCTTTCTTT,.,TRBJ1-1,TRBV4-1,.
CASSTGQQETQYF,TGTGCCAGCAGTACGGGACAACAAGAGACCCAGTACTTC,many,TRBJ2-5,TRBV2,.
CASSRAGARNTEAFF,TGTGCCAGCTCACGTGCAGGGGCCAGGAACACTGAAGCTTTCTTT,.,TRBJ1-1,TRBV18,.
CSANQGIHQPQHF,TGCAGTGCAAACCAGGGTATCCATCAGCCCCAGCATTTT,few,TRBJ1-5,TRBV20-1,.
CASSHRYRGRLGKLFF,TGTGCCAGCAGCCACCGATACAGGGGGCGCTTAGGAAAACTGTTTTTT,few,TRBJ1-4,TRBV14,TRBD1
CASSLPGPGELFF,TGTGCCAGCAGTTTACCTGGGCCCGGGGAGCTGTTTTTT,few,TRBJ2-2,TRBV28,.
CASSSDLAEQYF,TGTGCCAGCAGTTCCGACCTAGCCGAGCAGTACTTC,many,TRBJ2-7,TRBV12-3/TRBV12-4,.
CASSQGAGTLAETQYF,TGCGCCAGCAGCCAAGGCGCCGGGACCCTCGCGGAGACCCAGTACTTC,once,TRBJ2-5,TRBV4-1,.
CSATRSHGNTEAFF,TGCAGTGCTACACGCTCCCACGGGAACACTGAAGCTTTCTTT,many,TRBJ1-1,TRBV20-1,.
CASSERVRTGSSYNSPLHF,TGTGCCAGCAGTGAACGGGTCCGGACAGGGAGCTCCTATAATTCACCCCTCCACTTT,few,TRBJ1-6,TRBV6-1,TRBD1
CASSLYNLGSQPQHF,TGTGCCAGCAGTTTATATAACCTCGGTAGTCAGCCCCAGCATTTT,few,TRBJ1-5,TRBV28,.
CASSQWSRGTNTEAFF,TGTGCCAGCAGCCAATGGAGTCGGGGAACGAACACTGAAGCTTTCTTT,.,TRBJ1-1,TRBV14,.
CASSQAGRSGANVLTF,TGTGCCAGCAGCCAAGCCGGCCGCTCTGGGGCCAACGTCCTGACTTTC,few,TRBJ2-6,TRBV3-1,.
CASSLRFYEQYF,TGTGCCAGCAGTTTACGCTTTTACGAGCAGTACTTC,many,TRBJ2-7,TRBV28,.
CSAPRGGNYGYTF,TGCAGTGCCCCGCGCGGGGGGAACTATGGCTACACCTTC,few,TRBJ1-2,TRBV20-1,.
CASSGVVFRGPLAYEQYF,TGTGCCAGCAGTGGGGTCGTTTTCAGGGGACCCTTGGCCTACGAGCAGTACTTC,few,TRBJ2-7,TRBV2,.
CASSTRPGGFEQYF,TGTGCCAGCAGCACTCGCCCCGGGGGGTTCGAGCAGTACTTC,many,TRBJ2-7,TRBV7-2,TRBD2